These T cell receptor beta chains were read from a single sample in a study of cytomegalovirus exposure and HLA in healthy donors. The method was immunoSEQ multiplex PCR; TCRdb's version includes in-frame clones alone and lacks a portion of them. The repertoire consists of about 83,000 clones, with 81% occurring once and the leading ten covering around 2%. Sequenced sample: PBMCs. The receptor set was obtained from a woman aged 25 to 39 in good health and CMV-seronegative. Each CDR3 is given with its conserved first and last residue. Fields, in order: clone size, D gene, V gene, J gene, CDR3 protein, CDR3 DNA. A D gene is named only where the DNA matches it firmly. Some rows have no size entry. The others give once, few or many, or a class for an expanded clone.

>-|-|TRBV5-4|TRBJ2-5
CASSLRTGMVETQYF
TGTGCCAGCAGCTTGCGTACAGGGATGGTGGAGACCCAGTACTTC
>-|TRBD1|TRBV28|TRBJ2-5
CASSAAGTEKETQYF
TGTGCCAGCAGTGCCGCCGGGACAGAAAAAGAGACCCAGTACTTC
>-|TRBD1|TRBV9|TRBJ1-3
CASSVGPGTDGNTIYF
TGTGCCAGCAGCGTAGGCCCGGGGACAGATGGAAACACCATATATTTT
>-|TRBD1|TRBV10-2|TRBJ2-7
CASRAGTGRSYEQYF
TGCGCCAGCAGAGCCGGGACAGGGCGCTCCTACGAGCAGTACTTC
>few|-|TRBV5-1|TRBJ2-1
CASSLPVSYNEQFF
TGCGCCAGCAGCTTGCCCGTTAGCTACAATGAGCAGTTCTTC
>-|-|TRBV5-8|TRBJ2-1
CASSSPGQIYNEQFF
TGTGCCAGCAGCTCCCCAGGACAAATATACAATGAGCAGTTCTTC
>once|TRBD2|TRBV7-2|TRBJ2-7
CASSLEAGGSHEQYF
TGTGCCAGCAGCTTAGAAGCGGGAGGTTCCCACGAGCAGTACTTC
>-|TRBD1|TRBV28|TRBJ2-6
CASSPTRQGAGSGANVLTF
TGTGCCAGCAGCCCCACTCGACAGGGGGCGGGCTCTGGGGCCAACGTCCTGACTTTC
>-|TRBD2|TRBV13|TRBJ2-3
CASSKRSSGGSTDTQYF
TGTGCCAGCAGCAAACGATCTAGCGGGGGGAGCACAGATACGCAGTATTTT
>few|TRBD1|TRBV5-1|TRBJ1-5
CASSLGGQGNQPQHF
TGCGCCAGCAGCTTGGGTGGACAGGGCAATCAGCCCCAGCATTTT
>-|-|TRBV6-5|TRBJ2-7
CASSYLGTSYEQYF
TGTGCCAGCAGTTACTTGGGCACTTCCTACGAGCAGTACTTC
>-|-|TRBV28|TRBJ1-1
CASSSGGGGVTEAFF
TGTGCCAGCAGTTCTGGGGGGGGCGGGGTAACTGAAGCTTTCTTT
>-|-|TRBV6-6|TRBJ2-3
CASSRAGPDTQYF
TGTGCCAGCAGTAGGGCAGGGCCCGATACGCAGTATTTT
>-|-|TRBV10-3|TRBJ1-4
CAISESRVDKEGRYKTNEKLFF
TGTGCCATCAGTGAGTCGAGGGTGGACAAGGAGGGAAGATACAAAACTAATGAAAAACTGTTTTTT
>-|TRBD2|TRBV28|TRBJ2-2
CASSLAGLADNTGELFF
TGTGCCAGCAGTTTAGCAGGACTAGCGGATAACACCGGGGAGCTGTTTTTT
>-|-|TRBV7-9|TRBJ1-2
CASSLARPGHYGYTF
TGTGCCAGCAGCTTAGCTAGGCCAGGGCACTATGGCTACACCTTC
>-|TRBD1|TRBV5-8|TRBJ2-5
CASSLGGTGQETQYF
TGTGCCAGCAGCTTGGGGGGGACAGGACAAGAGACCCAGTACTTC
>-|TRBD1|TRBV19|TRBJ2-7
CASSAQGDMYEQHF
TGTGCCAGTAGTGCGCAGGGGGACATGTACGAGCAGCACTTC
>-|-|TRBV28|TRBJ1-5
CASSGGPQHF
TGTGCCAGCAGCGGAGGGCCCCAGCATTTT
>-|TRBD1|TRBV28|TRBJ2-2
CASSKGQGDTGELFF
TGTGCCAGCAGCAAGGGACAGGGTGACACCGGGGAGCTGTTTTTT
>-|TRBD1|TRBV5-8|TRBJ2-7
CASSWGQSYEQYF
TGTGCCAGCAGCTGGGGACAGTCCTACGAGCAGTACTTC
>few|TRBD1|TRBV2|TRBJ1-1
CAIKDREVTEAFF
TGTGCCATCAAAGACAGGGAGGTCACTGAAGCTTTCTTT
>-|-|TRBV28|TRBJ2-7
CASSLVGGSYEQYF
TGTGCCAGCAGTTTAGTCGGCGGGTCCTACGAGCAGTACTTC
>-|-|TRBV15|TRBJ1-1
CATSGIQGPNTEAFF
TGTGCCACCAGCGGGATACAGGGTCCGAACACTGAAGCTTTCTTT
>-|TRBD2|TRBV5-4|TRBJ2-3
CASRPGLALGTQYF
TGTGCCAGCAGACCGGGACTAGCCCTTGGTACGCAGTATTTT
>-|-|TRBV9|TRBJ2-1
CASSVDTAYYNEQFF
TGTGCCAGCAGCGTAGATACAGCATACTACAATGAGCAGTTCTTC
>-|TRBD1|TRBV18|TRBJ2-1
CASSPGTGDNEQFF
TGTGCCAGCTCACCCGGGACAGGGGACAATGAGCAGTTCTTC
>-|TRBD2|TRBV23-1|TRBJ2-7
CASSQSKGRVGEQYF
TGCGCCAGCAGTCAATCGAAGGGGAGGGTAGGCGAGCAGTACTTC
>-|TRBD2|TRBV27|TRBJ2-7
CASSLGASGSYEQYF
TGTGCCAGCAGTTTAGGGGCTAGCGGGAGTTACGAGCAGTACTTC
>-|TRBD2|TRBV13|TRBJ2-7
CASSQAGTAGLAVYF
TGTGCCAGCAGTCAAGCCGGGACAGCGGGACTAGCCGTTTACTTC
>once|TRBD2|TRBV9|TRBJ2-7
CASSPGLAGPYEQYF
TGTGCCAGCAGCCCGGGACTAGCGGGGCCCTACGAGCAGTACTTC
>-|-|TRBV28|TRBJ2-4
CASSVLAKNIQYF
TGTGCCAGCTCGGTCCTAGCCAAAAACATTCAGTACTTC
>-|TRBD1|TRBV5-1|TRBJ1-1
CASSWDRGTEAFF
TGCGCCAGCAGCTGGGACAGGGGCACTGAAGCTTTCTTT
>-|TRBD1|TRBV30|TRBJ1-1
CAWSVHRGPTEAFF
TGTGCCTGGAGTGTACACAGGGGGCCCACTGAAGCTTTCTTT
>-|TRBD1|TRBV29-1|TRBJ2-4
CSVGTGAHKNIQYF
TGCAGCGTCGGGACAGGGGCCCACAAAAACATTCAGTACTTC
>-|TRBD2|TRBV28|TRBJ2-1
CAESGTRSYNEQFF
TGTGCCGAGTCCGGGACTAGATCGTACAATGAGCAGTTCTTC
>once|TRBD2|TRBV7-9|TRBJ2-1
CASSPASGSSYEQFF
TGTGCCAGCAGCCCCGCTAGCGGGAGTTCCTATGAGCAGTTCTTC
>-|-|TRBV2|TRBJ1-5
CASSEGEGLTSQHF
TGTGCCAGCAGTGAAGGGGAGGGACTTACCTCCCAGCATTTT
>once|-|TRBV7-9|TRBJ2-7
CASSLGLAGGEQYF
TGTGCCAGCAGCTTGGGTCTAGCTGGTGGCGAGCAGTACTTC
>once|-|TRBV28|TRBJ1-4
CASSPNRVEKLFF
TGTGCCAGCAGTCCCAACAGGGTCGAAAAACTGTTTTTT
>-|-|TRBV28|TRBJ2-1
CASSSQGAYNEQFF
TGTGCCAGCAGTTCGCAGGGTGCATACAATGAGCAGTTCTTC
>-|-|TRBV28|TRBJ1-3
CASSPQGLSGNTIYF
TGTGCCAGCAGCCCACAGGGCCTCTCTGGAAACACCATATATTTT
>-|TRBD1|TRBV7-2|TRBJ1-1
CASSLFGTGSFANTEAFF
TGTGCCAGCAGCTTATTCGGGACAGGGAGTTTCGCGAACACTGAAGCTTTCTTT
>-|-|TRBV9|TRBJ2-7
CASSSGLTANSPYEQYF
TGTGCCAGCAGCTCAGGGTTAACAGCAAATTCACCCTACGAGCAGTACTTC
>-|-|TRBV7-2|TRBJ1-4
CASSLDFRDEKLFF
TGTGCCAGCAGCTTAGATTTCCGGGATGAAAAACTGTTTTTT
>-|-|TRBV20-1|TRBJ1-6
CSARIGSPLHF
TGCAGTGCGAGAATCGGGTCCCCCCTCCACTTT
>once|-|TRBV30|TRBJ1-1
CAWSADFLNTEAFF
TGTGCCTGGAGTGCGGACTTTCTGAACACTGAAGCTTTCTTT
>-|TRBD1|TRBV7-3|TRBJ2-1
CASSLTPGQVYNEQFF
TGTGCCAGCAGCTTAACCCCGGGACAGGTCTACAATGAGCAGTTCTTC
>-|-|TRBV28|TRBJ2-7
CASSLSAGIPREQYF
TGTGCCAGCAGTTTATCGGCGGGGATCCCGCGCGAGCAGTACTTC
>-|-|TRBV27|TRBJ2-3
CASSFSSGAHPSFLTDTQYF
TGTGCCAGCAGTTTTTCTTCTGGGGCGCATCCCTCTTTCCTCACAGATACGCAGTATTTT